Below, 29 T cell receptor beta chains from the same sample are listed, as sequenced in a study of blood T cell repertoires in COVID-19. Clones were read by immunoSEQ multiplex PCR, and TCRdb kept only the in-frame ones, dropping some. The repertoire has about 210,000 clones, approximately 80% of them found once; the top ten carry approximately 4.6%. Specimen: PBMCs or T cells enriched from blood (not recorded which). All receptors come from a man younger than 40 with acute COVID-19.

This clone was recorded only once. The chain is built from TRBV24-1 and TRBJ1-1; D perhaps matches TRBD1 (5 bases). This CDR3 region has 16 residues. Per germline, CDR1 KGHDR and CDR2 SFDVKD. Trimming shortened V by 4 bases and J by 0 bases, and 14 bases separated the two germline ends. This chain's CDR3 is CATSDPRTNMNTEAFF. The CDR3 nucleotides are TGTGCCACCAGTGACCCCCGGACAAACATGAACACTGAAGCTTTCTTT.

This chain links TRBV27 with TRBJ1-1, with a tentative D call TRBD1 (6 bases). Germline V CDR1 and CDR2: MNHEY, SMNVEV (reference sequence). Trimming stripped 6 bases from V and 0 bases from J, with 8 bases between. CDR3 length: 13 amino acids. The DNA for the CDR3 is TGTGCCAGCAGAGGGGGTATGAACACTGAAGCTTTCTTT. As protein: CASRGGMNTEAFF.

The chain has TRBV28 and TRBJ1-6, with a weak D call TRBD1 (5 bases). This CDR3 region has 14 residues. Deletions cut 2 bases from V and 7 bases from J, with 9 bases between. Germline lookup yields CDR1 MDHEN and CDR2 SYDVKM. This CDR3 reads CASSLGGANSPLHF. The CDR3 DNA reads TGTGCCAGCAGTTTAGGAGGGGCCAATTCACCCCTCCACTTT.

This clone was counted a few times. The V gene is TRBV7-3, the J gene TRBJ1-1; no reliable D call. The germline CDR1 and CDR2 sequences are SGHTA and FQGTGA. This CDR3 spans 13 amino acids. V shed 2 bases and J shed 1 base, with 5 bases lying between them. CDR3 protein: CASSLSGNTEAFF. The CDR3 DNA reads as TGTGCCAGCAGCTTATCAGGGAACACTGAAGCTTTCTTT. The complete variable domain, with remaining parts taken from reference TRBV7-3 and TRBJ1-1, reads GAGVSQTPSNKVTEKGKYVELRCDPISGHTALYWYRQSLGQGPEFLIYFQGTGAADDSGLPNDRFFAVRPEGSVSTLKIQRTERGDSAVYLCASSLSGNTEAFFGQGTRLTVV.

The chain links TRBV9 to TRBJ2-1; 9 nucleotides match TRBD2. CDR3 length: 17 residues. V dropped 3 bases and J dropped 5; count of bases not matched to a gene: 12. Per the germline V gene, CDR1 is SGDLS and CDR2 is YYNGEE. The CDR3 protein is CASSAPEASGDDNEQFF. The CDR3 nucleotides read TGTGCCAGCAGCGCCCCCGAGGCTAGCGGGGACGACAATGAGCAGTTCTTC.

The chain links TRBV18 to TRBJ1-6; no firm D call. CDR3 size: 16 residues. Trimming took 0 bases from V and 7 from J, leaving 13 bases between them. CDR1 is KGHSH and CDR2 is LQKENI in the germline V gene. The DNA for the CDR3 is TGTGCCAGCTCACCACCGAATCCCCAAGCGAATTCACCCCTCCACTTT. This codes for CASSPPNPQANSPLHF.

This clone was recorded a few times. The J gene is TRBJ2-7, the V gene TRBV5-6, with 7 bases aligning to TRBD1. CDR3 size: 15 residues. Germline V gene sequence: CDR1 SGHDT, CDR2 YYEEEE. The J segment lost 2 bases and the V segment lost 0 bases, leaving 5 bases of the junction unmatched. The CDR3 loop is CASSLVKGATYEQYF. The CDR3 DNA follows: TGTGCCAGCAGCTTGGTCAAGGGGGCCACCTACGAGCAGTACTTC. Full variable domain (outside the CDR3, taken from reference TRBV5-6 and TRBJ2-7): DAGVTQSPTHLIKTRGQQVTLRCSPKSGHDTVSWYQQALGQGPQFIFQYYEEEERQRGNFPDRFSGHQFPNYSSELNVNALLLGDSALYLCASSLVKGATYEQYFGPGTRLTVT.

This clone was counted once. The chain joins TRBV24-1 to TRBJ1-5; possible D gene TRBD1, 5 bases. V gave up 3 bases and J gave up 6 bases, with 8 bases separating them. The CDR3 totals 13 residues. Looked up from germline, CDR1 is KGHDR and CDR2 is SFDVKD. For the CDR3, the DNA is TGTGCCACCAGTGATGGGGCGCTTCAGCCCCAGCATTTT. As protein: CATSDGALQPQHF.

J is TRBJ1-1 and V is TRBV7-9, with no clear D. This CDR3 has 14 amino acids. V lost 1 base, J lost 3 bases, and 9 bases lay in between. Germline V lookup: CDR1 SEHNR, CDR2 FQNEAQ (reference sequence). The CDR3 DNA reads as TGTGCCAGCAGCTTAGGGGCAGGCTACACTGAAGCTTTCTTT. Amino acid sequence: CASSLGAGYTEAFF.

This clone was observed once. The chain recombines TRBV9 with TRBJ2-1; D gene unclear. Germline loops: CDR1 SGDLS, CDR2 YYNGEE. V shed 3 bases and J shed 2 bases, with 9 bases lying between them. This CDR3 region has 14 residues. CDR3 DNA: TGTGCCAGCAGCGCCTCTGTAACCTACAATGAGCAGTTCTTC. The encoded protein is CASSASVTYNEQFF.

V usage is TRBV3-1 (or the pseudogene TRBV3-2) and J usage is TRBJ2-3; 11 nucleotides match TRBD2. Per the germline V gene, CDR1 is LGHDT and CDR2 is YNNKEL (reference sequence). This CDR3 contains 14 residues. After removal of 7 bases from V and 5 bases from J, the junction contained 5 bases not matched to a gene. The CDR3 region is CASTTLAGEDTQYF. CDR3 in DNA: TGTGCCAGCACCACACTAGCGGGGGAAGATACGCAGTATTTT.

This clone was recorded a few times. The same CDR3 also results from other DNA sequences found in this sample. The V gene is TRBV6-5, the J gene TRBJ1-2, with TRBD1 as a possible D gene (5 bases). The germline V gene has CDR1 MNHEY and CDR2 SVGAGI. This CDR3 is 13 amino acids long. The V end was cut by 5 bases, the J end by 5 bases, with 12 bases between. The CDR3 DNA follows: TGTGCCAGCAGTAGCGGGACCGTTTATGGCTACACCTTC. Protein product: CASSSGTVYGYTF.

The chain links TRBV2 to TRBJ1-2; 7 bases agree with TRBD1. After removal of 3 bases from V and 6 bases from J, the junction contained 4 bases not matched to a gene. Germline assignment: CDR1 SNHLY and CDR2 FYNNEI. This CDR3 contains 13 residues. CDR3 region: CASSDGQAHGYTF. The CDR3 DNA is TGTGCCAGCAGTGACGGACAGGCCCATGGCTACACCTTC. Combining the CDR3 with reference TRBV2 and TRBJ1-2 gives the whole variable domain EPEVTQTPSHQVTQMGQEVILRCVPISNHLYFYWYRQILGQKVEFLVSFYNNEISEKSEIFDDQFSVERPDGSNFTLKIRSTKLEDSAMYFCASSDGQAHGYTFGSGTRLTVV.

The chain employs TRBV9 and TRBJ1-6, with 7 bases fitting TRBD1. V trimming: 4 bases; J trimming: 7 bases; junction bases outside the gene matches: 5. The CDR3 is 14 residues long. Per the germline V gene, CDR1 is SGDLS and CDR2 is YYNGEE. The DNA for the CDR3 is TGTGCCAGCAGCCCAGGGACAGTCAATTCACCCCTCCACTTT. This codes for CASSPGTVNSPLHF.

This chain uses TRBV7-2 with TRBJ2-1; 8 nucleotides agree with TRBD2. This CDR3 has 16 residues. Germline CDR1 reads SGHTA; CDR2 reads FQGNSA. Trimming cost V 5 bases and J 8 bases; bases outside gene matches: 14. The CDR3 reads CASSISGRGGWDEQFF. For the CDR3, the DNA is TGTGCCAGCAGCATCAGCGGTCGGGGGGGCTGGGATGAGCAGTTCTTC.

CDR3 residues: CASSAREGQGPQPQHF. DNA of the CDR3: TGTGCCAGCAGTGCCCGTGAGGGGCAGGGGCCTCAGCCCCAGCATTTT. The rearrangement uses TRBV28 and TRBJ1-5, with D possibly being TRBD1 (6 bases). The V and J ends lost 5 bases and 6 bases respectively, with 20 bases between them. This CDR3 region has 16 residues. The germline gives CDR1 MDHEN, CDR2 SYDVKM.

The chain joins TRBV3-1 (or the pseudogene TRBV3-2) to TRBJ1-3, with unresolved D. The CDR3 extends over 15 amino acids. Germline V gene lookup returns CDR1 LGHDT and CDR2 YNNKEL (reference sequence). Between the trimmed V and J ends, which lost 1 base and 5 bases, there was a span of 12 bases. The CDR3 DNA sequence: TGTGCCAGCAGCCAAGGGACTGACGCACGAAACACCATATATTTT. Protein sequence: CASSQGTDARNTIYF.

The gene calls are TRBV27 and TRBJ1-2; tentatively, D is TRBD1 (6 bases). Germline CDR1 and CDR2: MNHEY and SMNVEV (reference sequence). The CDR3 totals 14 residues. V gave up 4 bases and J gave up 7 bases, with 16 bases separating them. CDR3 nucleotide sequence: TGTGCCAGCAGTTCCCCGGGGGGGGCATCTGGCTACACCTTC. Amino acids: CASSSPGGASGYTF.

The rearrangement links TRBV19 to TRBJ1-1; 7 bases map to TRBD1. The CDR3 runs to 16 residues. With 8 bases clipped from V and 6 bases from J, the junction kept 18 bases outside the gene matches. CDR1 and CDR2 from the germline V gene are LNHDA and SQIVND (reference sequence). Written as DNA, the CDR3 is TGTGCCAGTCGAGGGGCGGCAGGGGGAAGTGGGGCTGAAGCTTTCTTT. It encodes CASRGAAGGSGAEAFF.

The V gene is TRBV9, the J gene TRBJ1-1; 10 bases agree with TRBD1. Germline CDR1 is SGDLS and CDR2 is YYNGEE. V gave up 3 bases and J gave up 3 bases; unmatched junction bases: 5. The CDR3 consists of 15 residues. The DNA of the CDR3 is TGTGCCAGCAGCGAGAGCGGGACAGGGGACACTGAAGCTTTCTTT. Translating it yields CASSESGTGDTEAFF.

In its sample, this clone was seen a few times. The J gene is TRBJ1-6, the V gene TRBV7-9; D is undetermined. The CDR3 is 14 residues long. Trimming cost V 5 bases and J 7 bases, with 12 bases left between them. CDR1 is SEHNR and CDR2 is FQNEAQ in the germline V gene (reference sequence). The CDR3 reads CASSVRGENSPLHF. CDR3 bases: TGTGCCAGCAGCGTCCGGGGTGAGAATTCACCCCTCCACTTT.

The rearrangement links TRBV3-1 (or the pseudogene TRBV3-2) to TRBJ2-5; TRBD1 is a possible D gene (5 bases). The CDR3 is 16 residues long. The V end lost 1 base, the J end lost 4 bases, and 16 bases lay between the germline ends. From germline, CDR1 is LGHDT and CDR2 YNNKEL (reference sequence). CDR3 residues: CASSQGGPGRGETQYF. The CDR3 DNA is TGTGCCAGCAGCCAAGGTGGGCCAGGGCGAGGAGAGACCCAGTACTTC.

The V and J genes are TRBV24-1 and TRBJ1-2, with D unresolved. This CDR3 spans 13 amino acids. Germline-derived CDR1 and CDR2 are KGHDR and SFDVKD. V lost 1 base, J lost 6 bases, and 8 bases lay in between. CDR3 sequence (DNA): TGTGCCACCAGTGATTTCCGCTATGATGGCTACACCTTC. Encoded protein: CATSDFRYDGYTF.

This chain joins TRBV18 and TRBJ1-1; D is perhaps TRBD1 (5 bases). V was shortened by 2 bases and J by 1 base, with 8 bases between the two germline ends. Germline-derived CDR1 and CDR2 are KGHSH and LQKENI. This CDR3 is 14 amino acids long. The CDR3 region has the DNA TGTGCCAGCTCACCAACGGGGGGGAACACTGAAGCTTTCTTT. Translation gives CASSPTGGNTEAFF.

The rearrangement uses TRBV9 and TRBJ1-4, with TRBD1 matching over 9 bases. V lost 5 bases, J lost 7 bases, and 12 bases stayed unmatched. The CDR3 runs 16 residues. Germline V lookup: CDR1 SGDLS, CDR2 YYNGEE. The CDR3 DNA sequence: TGTGCCAGCAGTGCCGGGACAGGGATATTTGGTGAAAAACTGTTTTTT. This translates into CASSAGTGIFGEKLFF.

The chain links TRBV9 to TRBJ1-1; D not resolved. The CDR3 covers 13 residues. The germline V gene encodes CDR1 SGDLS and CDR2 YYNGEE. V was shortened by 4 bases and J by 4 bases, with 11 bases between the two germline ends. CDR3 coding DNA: TGTGCCAGCAGCCACTCAAGAGGCACTGAAGCTTTCTTT. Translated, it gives CASSHSRGTEAFF. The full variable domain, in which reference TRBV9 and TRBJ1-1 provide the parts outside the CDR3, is DSGVTQTPKHLITATGQRVTLRCSPRSGDLSVYWYQQSLDQGLQFLIQYYNGEERAKGNILERFSAQQFPDLHSELNLSSLELGDSALYFCASSHSRGTEAFFGQGTRLTVV.

CDR3 sequence reads: CASGVVGERGTEAFF. As DNA, the CDR3 is TGTGCTAGTGGTGTAGTCGGGGAGAGAGGCACTGAAGCTTTCTTT. This chain connects TRBV12-5 to TRBJ1-1; D is uncertain. Trimming stripped 5 bases from V and 4 bases from J, with 17 bases between. Germline assignment: CDR1 LGHNT and CDR2 FRNRAP. The CDR3 is 15 amino acids.

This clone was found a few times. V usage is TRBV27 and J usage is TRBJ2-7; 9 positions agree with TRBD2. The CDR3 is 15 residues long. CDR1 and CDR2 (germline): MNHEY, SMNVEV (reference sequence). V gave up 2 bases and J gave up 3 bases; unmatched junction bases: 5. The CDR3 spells CASSLTGTSFYEQYF. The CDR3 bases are TGTGCCAGCAGTTTAACCGGGACTAGCTTCTACGAGCAGTACTTC.

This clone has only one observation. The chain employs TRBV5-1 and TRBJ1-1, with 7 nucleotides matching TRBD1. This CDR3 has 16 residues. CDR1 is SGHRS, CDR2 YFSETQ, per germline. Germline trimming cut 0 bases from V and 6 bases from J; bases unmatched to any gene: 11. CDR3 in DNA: TGCGCCAGCAGCTTGGGGACAGGCAATAATGTTGCTGAAGCTTTCTTT. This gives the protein CASSLGTGNNVAEAFF.